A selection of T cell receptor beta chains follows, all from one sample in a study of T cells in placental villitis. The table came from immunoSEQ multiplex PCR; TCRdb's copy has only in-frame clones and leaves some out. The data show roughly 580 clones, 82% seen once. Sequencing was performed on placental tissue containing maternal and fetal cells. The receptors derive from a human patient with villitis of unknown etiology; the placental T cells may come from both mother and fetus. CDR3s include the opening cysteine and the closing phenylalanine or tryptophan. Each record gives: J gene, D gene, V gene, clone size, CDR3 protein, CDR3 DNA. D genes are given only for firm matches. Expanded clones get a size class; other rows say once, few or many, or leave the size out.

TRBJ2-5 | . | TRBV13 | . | CASSTRQLQETQYF | TGTGCCAGCAGCACCAGACAGCTACAAGAGACCCAGTACTTC
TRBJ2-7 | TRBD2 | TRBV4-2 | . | CASSQEISGSTYEQYF | TGTGCCAGCAGCCAAGAAATAAGCGGGAGCACCTACGAGCAGTACTTC
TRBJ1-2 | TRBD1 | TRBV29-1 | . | CSVDRQGAYGYTF | TGCAGCGTTGACAGACAGGGGGCCTATGGCTACACCTTC
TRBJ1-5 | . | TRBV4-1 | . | CASSQAFRSNQPQHF | TGCGCCAGCAGCCAAGCGTTTAGAAGTAATCAGCCCCAGCATTTT
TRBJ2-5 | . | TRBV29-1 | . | CSVLLRRGRSQYF | TGCAGCGTCCTTTTGAGGAGGGGAAGGTCCCAGTACTTC
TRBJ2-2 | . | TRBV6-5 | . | CASSYSRLGRGELFF | TGTGCCAGCAGTTATTCGCGTTTGGGGCGAGGGGAGCTGTTTTTT
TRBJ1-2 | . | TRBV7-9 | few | CASRQGQNVYGYTF | TGTGCCAGCAGACAAGGACAAAACGTCTATGGCTACACCTTC
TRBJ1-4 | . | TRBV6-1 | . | CASSEYALTGTRNEKLFF | TGTGCCAGCAGTGAATATGCCCTAACAGGGACCAGGAATGAAAAACTGTTTTTT
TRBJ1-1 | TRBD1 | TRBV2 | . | CASSGQGYTEAFF | TGTGCCAGCAGCGGACAGGGCTACACTGAAGCTTTCTTT
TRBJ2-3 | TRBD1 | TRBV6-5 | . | CASSPTGSTDTQYF | TGTGCCAGCAGCCCGACAGGGAGCACAGATACGCAGTATTTT
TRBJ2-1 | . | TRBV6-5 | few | CASSYGAAHNEQFF | TGTGCCAGCAGTTACGGAGCGGCGCACAATGAGCAGTTCTTC
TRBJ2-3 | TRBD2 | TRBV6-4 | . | CASSSGRGDTQYF | TGTGCCAGCAGTAGCGGGAGAGGAGATACGCAGTATTTT
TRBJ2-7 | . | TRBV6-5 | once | CASRAGGEQYF | TGTGCCAGCAGGGCCGGGGGAGAGCAGTACTTC
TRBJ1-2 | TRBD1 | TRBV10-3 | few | CAISESGQGARRYGYTF | TGTGCCATCAGTGAGTCTGGACAGGGGGCGCGAAGGTATGGCTACACCTTC
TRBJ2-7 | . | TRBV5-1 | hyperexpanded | CASSADHYEQYF | TGCGCCAGCAGCGCGGACCACTACGAGCAGTACTTC
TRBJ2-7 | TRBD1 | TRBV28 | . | CASSSYRGPHYEQYF | TGTGCCAGCAGTTCCTACAGGGGGCCCCACTACGAGCAGTACTTC
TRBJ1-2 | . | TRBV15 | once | CATSRDREGAAFLYGYTF | TGTGCCACCAGCAGAGATCGAGAGGGCGCCGCTTTCCTCTATGGCTACACCTTC
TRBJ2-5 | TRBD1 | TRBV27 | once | CASSPSTGSGETQYF | TGTGCCAGCAGTCCTTCGACAGGGTCCGGAGAGACCCAGTACTTC
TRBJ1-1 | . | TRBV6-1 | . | CASSESQGGKTEAFF | TGTGCCAGCAGTGAAAGCCAGGGCGGGAAGACTGAAGCTTTCTTT
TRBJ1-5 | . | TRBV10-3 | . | CVISQQGHQPQHF | TGTGTCATCAGCCAACAGGGCCATCAGCCCCAGCATTTT
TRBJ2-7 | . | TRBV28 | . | CASSFWRDSYEQYF | TGTGCCAGCAGTTTTTGGAGGGACTCCTACGAGCAGTACTTC
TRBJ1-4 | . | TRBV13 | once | CASSLRTISEKLFF | TGTGCCAGCAGCTTACGGACCATTAGTGAAAAACTGTTTTTT
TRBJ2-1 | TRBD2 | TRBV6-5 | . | CASGTSGNNEQFF | TGTGCCAGCGGGACTAGCGGGAATAATGAGCAGTTCTTC
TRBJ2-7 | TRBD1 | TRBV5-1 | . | CASSWTGGYEQYF | TGCGCCAGCAGCTGGACAGGGGGCTACGAGCAGTACTTC
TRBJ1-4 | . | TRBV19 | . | CASSVQGWDEKLFF | TGTGCCAGTAGTGTACAGGGTTGGGATGAAAAACTGTTTTTT
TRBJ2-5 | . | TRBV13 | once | CASSLRRVQETQYF | TGTGCCAGCAGCTTACGGAGGGTCCAAGAGACCCAGTACTTC
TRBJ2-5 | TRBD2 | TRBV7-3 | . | CASSLGGGAWETQYF | TGTGCCAGCAGCTTAGGCGGGGGGGCCTGGGAGACCCAGTACTTC
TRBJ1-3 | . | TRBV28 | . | CASSLEGNTIYF | TGTGCCAGCAGTTTGGAGGGAAACACCATATATTTT
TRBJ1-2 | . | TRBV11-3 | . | CASSLPDRTVYGYTF | TGTGCCAGCAGCTTACCGGATAGGACAGTGTATGGCTACACCTTC
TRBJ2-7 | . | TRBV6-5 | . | CASSEGDHEQYF | TGTGCCAGCAGCGAGGGAGACCACGAGCAGTACTTC
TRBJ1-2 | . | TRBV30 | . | CAWSVRQAITHGYTF | TGTGCCTGGAGTGTACGACAGGCCATAACCCATGGCTACACCTTC
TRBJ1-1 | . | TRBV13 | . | CASSTRAINTEAFF | TGTGCCAGCAGCACCCGGGCCATCAACACTGAAGCTTTCTTT
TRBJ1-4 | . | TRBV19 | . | CASSIDLAGHNEKLFF | TGTGCCAGTAGTATAGATCTGGCAGGTCATAATGAAAAACTGTTTTTT
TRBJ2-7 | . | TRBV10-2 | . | CASSERGWEQYF | TGCGCCAGCAGTGAAAGGGGATGGGAGCAGTACTTC
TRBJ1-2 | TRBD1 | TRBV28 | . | CASSPRQGALYGYTF | TGTGCCAGCAGCCCCCGGCAGGGGGCCCTCTATGGCTACACCTTC
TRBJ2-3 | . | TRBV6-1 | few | CASSENGDTQYF | TGTGCCAGCAGTGAAAACGGAGATACGCAGTATTTT
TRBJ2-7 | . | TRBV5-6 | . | CASSPGLNEQYF | TGTGCCAGCAGCCCGGGGTTGAACGAGCAGTACTTC
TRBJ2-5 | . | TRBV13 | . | CASTRRGIQETQYF | TGTGCCAGCACCCGCAGAGGGATTCAAGAGACCCAGTACTTC
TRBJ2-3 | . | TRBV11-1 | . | CASHGPLLDTQYF | TGTGCCAGCCACGGGCCCCTGTTAGATACGCAGTATTTT
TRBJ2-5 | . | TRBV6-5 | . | CASQTPQETQYF | TGTGCCAGTCAGACTCCACAAGAGACCCAGTACTTC
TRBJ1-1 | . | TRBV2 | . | CASSASGLGGTEAFF | TGTGCCAGCAGTGCCTCTGGACTAGGAGGAACTGAAGCTTTCTTT
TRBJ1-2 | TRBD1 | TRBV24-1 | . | CATSEHDRGYGYTF | TGTGCCACCAGTGAACATGACAGGGGTTATGGCTACACCTTC
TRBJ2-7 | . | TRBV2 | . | CASSDGRLSYEQYF | TGTGCCAGCAGTGATGGCAGGCTCTCCTACGAGCAGTACTTC
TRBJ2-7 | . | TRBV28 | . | CASSLWDGYEQYF | TGTGCCAGCAGTTTATGGGATGGCTACGAGCAGTACTTC
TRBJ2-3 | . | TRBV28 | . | CASTRRGHTDTQYF | TGTGCCAGCACTCGGCGAGGTCACACAGATACGCAGTATTTT
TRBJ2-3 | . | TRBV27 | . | CASSFSGFTDTQYF | TGTGCCAGCAGTTTCTCAGGGTTCACAGATACGCAGTATTTT
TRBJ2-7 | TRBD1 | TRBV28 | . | CASNSPGQGSYEQYF | TGTGCCAGCAATTCTCCGGGACAGGGGTCCTACGAGCAGTACTTC
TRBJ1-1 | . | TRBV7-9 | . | CVQGGAEAFF | TGTGTGCAGGGAGGGGCTGAAGCTTTCTTT
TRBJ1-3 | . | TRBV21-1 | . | CASSKFRNTIYF | TGTGCCAGCAGCAAATTTAGAAACACCATATATTTT
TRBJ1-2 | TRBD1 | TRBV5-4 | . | CASSLGRDRGYGYTF | TGTGCCAGCAGCTTGGGCCGGGACAGAGGATATGGCTACACCTTC
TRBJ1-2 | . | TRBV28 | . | CASSLTDYGYIF | TGTGCCAGCAGTTTAACAGACTATGGCTATATCTTC
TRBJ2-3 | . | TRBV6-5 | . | CASAYGRSTDTQYF | TGTGCCAGCGCATACGGGAGATCCACAGATACGCAGTATTTT
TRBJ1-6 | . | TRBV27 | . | CASSWGAGSYNSPLHF | TGTGCCAGCAGTTGGGGGGCGGGATCCTATAATTCACCCCTCCACTTT
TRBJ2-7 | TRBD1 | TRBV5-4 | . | CASSLEGGNSYEQYF | TGTGCCAGCAGCTTGGAAGGGGGCAACTCCTACGAGCAGTACTTC
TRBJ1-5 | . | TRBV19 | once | CASSMGDRESHHQPQHF | TGTGCCAGTAGTATGGGGGACCGGGAGTCCCACCATCAGCCCCAGCATTTT
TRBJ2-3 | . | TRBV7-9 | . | CASRLASTDTQYF | TGTGCCAGCAGATTAGCCAGCACAGATACGCAGTATTTT
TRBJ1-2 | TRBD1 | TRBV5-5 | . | CASRNRDRGVGYTF | TGTGCCAGCAGAAACCGGGACAGGGGGGTCGGCTACACCTTC
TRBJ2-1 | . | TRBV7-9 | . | CASSLAGVVDEQFF | TGTGCCAGCAGCTTGGCCGGGGTGGTGGATGAGCAGTTCTTC
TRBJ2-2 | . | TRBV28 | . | CASAGPPRAANTGELFF | TGTGCGAGCGCCGGCCCTCCTCGAGCAGCGAACACCGGGGAGCTGTTTTTT